The 27 T cell receptor beta chains reported below all come from one sample, sequenced in a study of blood T cell repertoires in COVID-19. The repertoire was sequenced with immunoSEQ multiplex PCR; TCRdb's copy has only in-frame clones and lacks some. The table has fewer than 400,000 clones, around 88% seen once. The specimen was peripheral blood. Receptor source: a man aged 30 to 45 with active or convalescent COVID-19.

The rearrangement uses TRBV15 and TRBJ2-1, with TRBD2 matching over 15 bases. The germline V gene encodes CDR1 LNHNV and CDR2 YYDKDF (reference sequence). J was trimmed by 7 bases and V by 0 bases; bases with no gene match: 7. The CDR3 runs 18 residues. The CDR3 region is CATSRDGTSGRNGNEQFF. CDR3 DNA sequence: TGTGCCACCAGCAGAGATGGGACTAGCGGGAGGAACGGGAATGAGCAGTTCTTC.

This clone was found once. This sequence joins TRBV14 and TRBJ2-7; 8 bases are shared with TRBD2. The CDR3 consists of 16 residues. J gave up 1 base and V 0 bases, and 5 bases lay outside the gene matches. CDR1 is SGHDN and CDR2 is FVKESK in the germline V gene. The CDR3 DNA reads TGTGCCAGCAGCCAAGATCAGGGACTAGGGTCCTACGAGCAGTACTTC. Its protein is CASSQDQGLGSYEQYF.

V is TRBV30 and J is TRBJ2-3; 9 nucleotides align to TRBD2. This CDR3 contains 16 residues. Germline CDR1 is GTSNPN and CDR2 is SVGIG (reference sequence). With 3 bases clipped from V and 0 bases from J, the junction kept 7 bases outside the gene matches. The CDR3 coding sequence is TGTGCCTGGAGAGATCTAGCGGGGATTAGCACAGATACGCAGTATTTT. Its protein product is CAWRDLAGISTDTQYF. Full variable domain (missing parts from reference TRBV30 and TRBJ2-3): SQTIHQWPATLVQPVGSPLSLECTVEGTSNPNLYWYRQAAGRGLQLLFYSVGIGQISSEVPQNLSASRPQDRQFILSSKKLLLSDSGFYLCAWRDLAGISTDTQYFGPGTRLTVL.

This chain connects TRBV11-2 to TRBJ2-3, with TRBD2 matching over 10 bases. CDR1 SGHAT and CDR2 FQNNGV come from the germline V gene. This CDR3 region has 16 residues. V shed 1 base, J shed 6 bases, and the junction held 7 bases outside the gene matches. CDR3 in amino acids: CASSLGLAGARDTQYF. The DNA for the CDR3 is TGTGCCAGCAGCTTAGGGCTAGCGGGAGCGAGGGATACGCAGTATTTT.

This chain connects TRBV4-1 to TRBJ1-6; D may be TRBD1 (6 bases). The CDR3 has 15 amino acids. Trimming removed 0 bases at V and 7 bases at J, with 10 bases between. CDR1 is MGHRA, CDR2 YSYEKL, per germline. CDR3 nucleotide sequence: TGCGCCAGCAGCCAAGATCCCGGGACAAATTCACCCCTCCACTTT. Protein sequence: CASSQDPGTNSPLHF.

The chain has TRBV11-3 and TRBJ1-1, with 8 bases lining up with TRBD1. The junction had 0 bases not matched to a gene; V was cut back by 2 bases and J by 4 bases. This CDR3 is 13 amino acids long. CDR1 is SGHNT, CDR2 YENEEA, per germline. CDR3 coding DNA: TGTGCCAGCAGCTTACAGGGGGCCACTGAAGCTTTCTTT. Translation gives CASSLQGATEAFF.

Here the CDR3 reads CASSYSDRGGDQPQHF. In DNA, the CDR3 is TGTGCCAGCAGTTACTCGGACAGGGGAGGGGATCAGCCCCAGCATTTT. V and J are TRBV6-5 and TRBJ1-5; 9 bases line up with TRBD1. The CDR3 is 16 amino acids. Germline V CDR1 and CDR2: MNHEY, SVGAGI. J lost 5 bases, V lost 0 bases, and 5 bases had no gene match.

The chain has TRBV18 and TRBJ2-5, with a weak D call TRBD1 (6 bases). The V and J ends lost 3 bases and 1 base respectively, with 9 bases between them. Germline V gene data show CDR1 as KGHSH and CDR2 as LQKENI. This CDR3 is 14 amino acids long. CDR3 nucleotide sequence: TGTGCCAGCTCACCCGGGACACCCCAAGAGACCCAGTACTTC. Translating it yields CASSPGTPQETQYF.

This sequence joins TRBV5-1 and TRBJ2-1, with TRBD2 matching 7 bases. Germline lookup yields CDR1 SGHRS and CDR2 YFSETQ. With V trimmed by 4 bases and J by 0 bases, 10 bases remained unmatched. The CDR3 sequence is 17 residues long. The CDR3 DNA sequence: TGCGCCAGCAGCCTTCTAAGCGGCGGGGGCTCCTACAATGAGCAGTTCTTC. It is translated as CASSLLSGGGSYNEQFF.

This clone was found once. This chain joins TRBV7-9 and TRBJ1-3; TRBD1 aligns across 9 bases. The V and J ends lost 5 bases and 2 bases, in that order; junction bases with no gene match: 10. Germline lookup yields CDR1 SEHNR and CDR2 FQNEAQ (reference sequence). The CDR3 is 17 amino acids. CDR3 in DNA: TGTGCCAGCAGCCCTCAACCCGGACAGGGGACTGGAAACACCATATATTTT. Its protein is CASSPQPGQGTGNTIYF.

V gene TRBV5-1 combines with J gene TRBJ2-7; a possible D gene is TRBD1 (6 bases). Germline loops: CDR1 SGHRS, CDR2 YFSETQ. The V end lost 0 bases, the J end lost 2 bases, and 12 bases lay between the germline ends. The CDR3 covers 15 residues. This chain's CDR3 is CASSLAGKGAYEQYF. The CDR3 DNA follows: TGCGCCAGCAGCTTGGCCGGGAAGGGGGCCTACGAGCAGTACTTC.

The V call is TRBV6-4, the J call TRBJ2-7; TRBD1 matches at 7 bases. V was pared by 5 bases and J by 1 base, with 5 bases of the junction left unmatched. Germline CDR1 is MRHNA and CDR2 is SNTAGT. CDR3 size: 14 residues. The DNA of the CDR3 is TGTGCCAGCAGTCCCGACAGGGAATCCTACGAGCAGTACTTC. Translating gives CASSPDRESYEQYF.

Here the CDR3 reads CASSLRPGGYEQYF. CDR3 in DNA: TGTGCCAGCAGCTTGCGGCCAGGGGGCTACGAGCAGTACTTC. This rearrangement joins TRBV7-2 to TRBJ2-7; TRBD1 matches at 7 bases. This CDR3 is 14 amino acids long. The V segment lost 3 bases and the J segment 3 bases; nucleotides outside the gene matches: 5. Germline V lookup: CDR1 SGHTA, CDR2 FQGNSA.

The chain uses TRBV6-2 or TRBV6-3 and TRBJ2-3; D might be TRBD2 (6 bases). The V gene lost 1 base and the J gene lost 2 bases, with 7 bases spanning the gap. CDR1 and CDR2 from the germline V gene are MNHEY and SVGEGT. The CDR3 loop spans 14 amino acids. The CDR3: CASSYLAATDTQYF. CDR3 bases: TGTGCCAGCAGTTACTTAGCGGCCACAGATACGCAGTATTTT.

The chain joins TRBV12-3 or TRBV12-4 to TRBJ2-1, with D hard to call. V lost 5 bases to trimming and J lost 3 bases, with 8 bases between them. The CDR3 length is 13 residues. The CDR3 DNA is TGTGCCAGCAGTCTTCGACTCTACAATGAGCAGTTCTTC. It codes for CASSLRLYNEQFF.

V is TRBV6-6 and J is TRBJ2-7; D perhaps matches TRBD1 (5 bases). The length of the CDR3 is 14 residues. Trimming pared 8 bases from V and 7 bases from J, leaving 21 bases between. Germline CDR1 reads MNHNY; CDR2 reads SVGAGI (reference sequence). The CDR3, as DNA: TGTGCCAGCTCCTCGGATGATTCGGCAGGGGAGCAGTACTTC. It is translated as CASSSDDSAGEQYF.

This chain uses TRBV6-5 with TRBJ1-2; no definite D call. This CDR3 has 13 residues. Trimming took off 2 bases at V and 8 bases at J, with 12 bases between the two ends. Germline CDR1 reads MNHEY; CDR2 reads SVGAGI. CDR3 loop: CASSYGRYGGYTF. The CDR3 region has the DNA TGTGCCAGCAGTTACGGGAGATACGGGGGCTACACCTTC.

This CDR3 is CASSLASTSGDPYEQYF. Here the CDR3 DNA reads TGTGCCAGCAGCTTAGCTAGCACTAGCGGGGACCCCTACGAGCAGTACTTC. The rearrangement uses TRBV11-2 and TRBJ2-7; TRBD2 matches 10 bases. Germline V lookup: CDR1 SGHAT, CDR2 FQNNGV. Trimming removed 1 base from V and 2 bases from J; junction bases left unmatched: 8. CDR3 size: 17 residues.

In nucleotides, the CDR3 is TGCGCCAGCAGCGGTACCCTAGATTCCGAGCAGTACTTC. It encodes CASSGTLDSEQYF. The chain carries TRBV5-1 and TRBJ2-7; D not resolved. V lost 4 bases to trimming and J lost 6 bases, with 14 bases between them. The CDR3 spans 13 residues. Germline assignment: CDR1 SGHRS and CDR2 YFSETQ.

The rearrangement links TRBV30 to TRBJ2-7; 11 bases are a match to TRBD2. The V segment lost 6 bases and the J segment 4 bases; nucleotides outside the gene matches: 2. Looked up from germline, CDR1 is GTSNPN and CDR2 is SVGIG (reference sequence). The CDR3 contains 12 residues. The DNA for the CDR3 is TGTGCCTGTGGGACTAGCGGTTACGAGCAGTACTTC. Its protein is CACGTSGYEQYF.

J is TRBJ1-1 and V is TRBV11-3, with D perhaps TRBD1 (6 bases). V gave up 7 bases and J gave up 4 bases, with 25 bases separating them. This CDR3 has 17 amino acids. Germline assignment: CDR1 SGHNT and CDR2 YENEEA. CDR3 amino acids: CASNHLLGGWGGTEAFF. DNA for the CDR3: TGTGCCAGCAACCATCTCCTAGGGGGATGGGGGGGCACTGAAGCTTTCTTT. Based on the CDR3 plus reference TRBV11-3 and TRBJ1-1, the full variable domain is EAGVVQSPRYKIIEKKQPVAFWCNPISGHNTLYWYLQNLGQGPELLIRYENEEAVDDSQLPKDRFSAERLKGVDSTLKIQPAELGDSAVYLCASNHLLGGWGGTEAFFGQGTRLTVV.

This clone occurred a few times. This chain joins TRBV5-6 and TRBJ1-1; unclear D gene. There are 13 residues in the CDR3. Germline assignment: CDR1 SGHDT and CDR2 YYEEEE. V gave up 3 bases and J gave up 5 bases, with 11 bases separating them. In DNA form, the CDR3 reads TGTGCCAGCAGCTCAAGCGTAGGTACTGAAGCTTTCTTT. This sequence encodes CASSSSVGTEAFF.

The table lists this clone with many counts. This chain links TRBV4-3 with TRBJ1-2; no definite D call. Trimming stripped 4 bases from V and 2 bases from J, with 14 bases between. This CDR3 region has 15 residues. Per the germline V gene, CDR1 is LGHNA and CDR2 is YSLEER. The CDR3 DNA reads TGCGCCAGCAGCCCAAGAAAGCGGCAGAACTATGGCTACACCTTC. This codes for CASSPRKRQNYGYTF.

The chain is built from TRBV24-1 and TRBJ2-1; no firm D call. This CDR3 region has 16 residues. Germline assignment: CDR1 KGHDR and CDR2 SFDVKD. V was trimmed by 1 base and J by 0 bases, leaving 9 bases between them. The CDR3 DNA reads TGTGCCACCAGTGATTTCCCTGAGAGCTCCTACAATGAGCAGTTCTTC. Amino acid sequence: CATSDFPESSYNEQFF.

The chain combines TRBV6-5 with TRBJ2-2, with 8 bases matching TRBD1. Germline V gene lookup returns CDR1 MNHEY and CDR2 SVGAGI. The CDR3 has 14 residues. With V trimmed by 3 bases and J by 7 bases, 4 bases remained unmatched. In DNA form, the CDR3 reads TGTGCCAGCAGTTATGGACAGGGTGTCGGGGAGCTGTTTTTT. This encodes CASSYGQGVGELFF.

The sample holds one count of this clone. The genes are TRBV5-8 and TRBJ2-5; tentative D call: TRBD2 (5 bases). Trimming cost V 6 bases and J 5 bases, with 14 bases left between them. Looked up from germline, CDR1 is SGHTS and CDR2 is YDEGEE. The CDR3 runs 13 residues. The CDR3 loop is CASKIRGSETQYF. The CDR3, as DNA: TGTGCCAGCAAGATCCGAGGGTCGGAGACCCAGTACTTC.

CDR3 DNA sequence: TGTGCCAGCAGCTTAGGTGTCGGTACGCAGTATTTT. Translation gives CASSLGVGTQYF. The J gene is TRBJ2-3, the V gene TRBV7-3; D gene uncertain. CDR1 and CDR2 from the germline V gene are SGHTA and FQGTGA. The CDR3 is made up of 12 amino acids. Trimming stripped 2 bases from V and 8 bases from J, with 8 bases between.